This is a list of T cell receptor beta chains from one sample in a study of CD8 T cells in ankylosing spondylitis. TCRdb itself ran the 5' RACE reads through MiXCR, one entry per CDR3 protein. The sample has around 490,000 distinct CDR3 sequences; about 5.7% are singletons. Material: blood, either unsorted or a sorted T cell fraction (not recorded which). Receptor source: a male donor with ankylosing spondylitis. The CDR3 runs from the conserved cysteine through the conserved F or W. D genes are given only for firm matches. Some rows have no size entry. The others give once, few or many, or a class for an expanded clone.

V gene	clone size	J gene	CDR3 length	D gene	CDR3 protein	CDR3 DNA
TRBV6-2/TRBV6-3	many	TRBJ2-1	15	.	CASSYSLKRYNEQFF	TGTGCCAGCAGTTACAGCCTTAAGCGGTACAATGAGCAGTTCTTC
TRBV29-1	few	TRBJ1-2	11	.	CSVAVGNGYTF	TGCAGCGTGGCCGTGGGGAATGGCTACACCTTC
TRBV5-1	many	TRBJ1-4	14	.	CASSLGQGREKLFF	TGCGCCAGCAGCTTGGGCCAGGGTCGCGAAAAACTGTTTTTT
TRBV10-3	many	TRBJ2-5	17	TRBD1	CAISRPRGTGGQETQYF	TGTGCCATCAGTAGACCCCGGGGGACAGGGGGTCAAGAGACCCAGTACTTC
TRBV28	.	TRBJ2-3	15	.	CASSFMAGGTDTQYF	TGTGCCAGCAGTTTTATGGCCGGTGGGACAGATACGCAGTATTTT
TRBV5-1	many	TRBJ2-7	13	.	CASSIDRGYEQYF	TGCGCCAGCAGCATCGACCGGGGCTACGAGCAGTACTTC
TRBV5-5	many	TRBJ1-6	14	.	CASRRSSYNSPLHF	TGTGCCAGCAGGAGGAGCTCCTATAATTCACCCCTCCACTTT
TRBV7-9	many	TRBJ2-1	11	.	CASQESNEQFF	TGTGCCAGCCAGGAAAGCAATGAGCAGTTCTTC
TRBV7-9	.	TRBJ1-6	17	TRBD1	CARSPGLLQGADSPLHF	TGTGCCAGGAGCCCCGGGCTGCTCCAGGGGGCCGATTCACCCCTCCACTTT
TRBV9	many	TRBJ1-5	16	.	CASSVGGGGGNQPQHF	TGTGCCAGCAGCGTAGGAGGGGGAGGAGGCAATCAGCCCCAGCATTTT
TRBV6-1	.	TRBJ2-1	18	TRBD1	CASSRRPGTGGSYNEQFF	TGTGCCAGCAGTCGGCGACCCGGGACAGGGGGCTCCTACAATGAGCAGTTCTTC
TRBV28	many	TRBJ2-7	15	.	CASSLGGQSSYEQYF	TGTGCCAGCAGTTTGGGTGGACAGAGCTCCTACGAGCAGTACTTC
TRBV12-3/TRBV12-4	many	TRBJ2-5	13	.	CASSFWGQETQYF	TGTGCCAGCAGTTTTTGGGGACAAGAGACCCAGTACTTC
TRBV15	few	TRBJ2-7	16	.	CATSRAGGPNSYEQYF	TGTGCCACCAGCAGAGCCGGGGGCCCAAACTCCTACGAGCAGTACTTC
TRBV11-3	.	TRBJ2-3	14	.	CASSLTGTLDTQYF	TGTGCCAGCAGCTTAACCGGGACTCTGGATACGCAGTATTTT
TRBV7-2	many	TRBJ1-5	15	TRBD1	CASSLSTGINQPQHF	TGTGCCAGCAGCTTGTCGACAGGGATCAATCAGCCCCAGCATTTT
TRBV5-1	many	TRBJ1-1	15	.	CASSGGTLIGTEAFF	TGCGCCAGCAGCGGGGGGACGCTAATCGGGACTGAAGCTTTCTTT
TRBV20-1	many	TRBJ1-6	16	.	CSARPSHGEQVSPLHF	TGCAGTGCTAGGCCCAGCCATGGCGAGCAGGTGTCACCCCTCCACTTT
TRBV7-6	few	TRBJ1-2	15	.	CASSLSPGVSYGYTF	TGTGCCAGCAGCTTATCCCCAGGAGTGAGCTATGGCTACACCTTC
TRBV14	few	TRBJ2-1	15	.	CASSLIPTDAGEQFF	TGTGCCAGCAGCCTTATCCCTACAGACGCAGGGGAGCAGTTCTTC
TRBV7-9	many	TRBJ2-7	13	.	CASSLPGPYEQYF	TGTGCCAGCAGCTTACCAGGTCCCTACGAGCAGTACTTC
TRBV20-1	many	TRBJ2-7	16	TRBD1	CSADLIRQGISYEQYF	TGCAGTGCCGATTTAATAAGACAGGGAATTTCCTACGAGCAGTACTTC
TRBV2	many	TRBJ2-1	18	TRBD1	CASSERSPTWDRVNEQFF	TGTGCCAGCAGTGAACGCTCACCAACATGGGACAGGGTCAATGAGCAGTTCTTC
TRBV20-1	many	TRBJ1-2	11	.	CSAAGPEGYTF	TGCAGTGCTGCTGGTCCTGAGGGCTACACCTTC
TRBV6-4	many	TRBJ1-6	12	.	CASSSINSPLHF	TGTGCCAGCAGCTCCATTAATTCACCCCTCCACTTT
TRBV10-3	many	TRBJ2-1	14	.	CAISEMGLQGEQFF	TGTGCCATCAGTGAGATGGGGTTGCAGGGTGAGCAGTTCTTC
TRBV7-9	many	TRBJ1-4	13	.	CASSVSDTLGVFF	TGTGCCAGCAGCGTGTCAGACACCCTAGGGGTGTTTTTT
TRBV7-3	.	TRBJ2-6	15	.	CASSSYGTGANVLTF	TGTGCCAGCAGCTCCTATGGGACTGGGGCCAACGTCCTGACTTTC
TRBV20-1	many	TRBJ1-2	15	.	CSANSGPLTFYGYTF	TGCAGTGCTAACTCCGGTCCCCTTACCTTCTATGGCTACACCTTC
TRBV20-1	many	TRBJ1-3	12	.	CSAGGGRNTIYF	TGCAGTGCAGGGGGGGGGAGAAACACCATATATTTT
TRBV7-2	.	TRBJ2-1	13	.	CASSLASEGEQFF	TGTGCCAGCAGCTTAGCGAGCGAAGGCGAGCAGTTCTTC
TRBV10-1	many	TRBJ2-1	15	.	CASSGWGALGNEQFF	TGCGCCAGCAGTGGTTGGGGGGCGCTAGGGAATGAGCAGTTCTTC